These 10 T cell receptor beta chains originate from one sample sequenced in a study of regulatory T cells in long-lasting Graves disease. Through Arm-PCR of CDR3 regions and iRepertoire HTBI primers, TCR beta libraries were built. TCRdb reprocessed the multiplex PCR reads via MiXCR and lists one record per CDR3 protein. The sample lists 400,000 to 500,000 distinct CDR3 sequences; less than 20% were seen once. Time point defined: newly diagnosed GD, antithyroid drugs for less than 3 months. After RNA was extracted from PBMCs, the TCR library was made from it. In addition, the sample was reused for a study of T cells in Graves' hyperthyroidism and ophthalmopathy.

Sequences were derived from peripheral blood mononuclear cells (PBMCs), sampled at new diagnosis, from a patient treated with antithyroid drugs. All receptors derive from a woman in her 30s with Graves disease.

There are many counts of this clonotype. CDR3 DNA: TGCAGCGTCGTCGGGACTAGCGGGAACTACAATGAGCAGTTCTTC. Protein: CSVVGTSGNYNEQFF. The V gene is TRBV29-1, the J gene TRBJ2-1, with 13 positions matching TRBD2. Germline assignment: CDR1 SQVTM and CDR2 ANQGSEA. This CDR3 contains 15 residues. J lost 3 bases, V lost 6 bases, and 5 bases had no gene match.

About this clonotype itself: A junction boundary mismatches the germline segment, possibly from a read error. V is TRBV4-1 and J is TRBJ1-1; the D gene is possibly TRBD1 (6 bases). The CDR3 runs to 15 residues. Looked up from germline, CDR1 is MGHRA and CDR2 is YSYEKL. In DNA form, the CDR3 reads TGCGCCAGCAGCCAAGTGGGGGGCCTGAACACTGAAGCTTCCTTT. Protein: CASSQVGGLNTEASF.

The sample holds many counts of this clonotype. The chain employs TRBV12-3 or TRBV12-4 and TRBJ2-7, with 12 bases aligning to TRBD2. The CDR3 contains 15 residues. J gave up 4 bases and V 6 bases, and 7 bases lay outside the gene matches. Here the CDR3 DNA reads TGTGCCAGCAGCCCCTGGACTAGCGGGATATACGAGCAGTACTTC. It is translated as CASSPWTSGIYEQYF.

This clonotype showed up many times. J is TRBJ2-5 and V is TRBV12-3 or TRBV12-4; 11 nucleotides agree with TRBD1. The CDR3 sequence is 15 residues long. Trimming at V came to 5 bases and at J to 5 bases, leaving 7 bases not matched to a gene. The CDR3 reads CASSAEGTGGETQYF. CDR3 DNA: TGTGCCAGCAGTGCAGAAGGGACAGGGGGGGAGACCCAGTACTTC.

This clonotype came up a few times. The J gene is TRBJ2-5, the V gene TRBV9, with D possibly being TRBD1 (6 bases). V lost 6 bases and J 5 bases, leaving 20 bases between the germline ends. The CDR3 extends over 15 amino acids. Germline V gives CDR1 SGDLS, CDR2 YYNGEE. In nucleotides, the CDR3 is TGTGCCAGCACCCCAGGGGACGGGACAAAGGAGACCCAGTACTTC. Its protein product is CASTPGDGTKETQYF.

This clonotype was detected only a few times. The chain employs TRBV4-1 and TRBJ2-2, with TRBD1 matching 7 bases. Germline values: CDR1 MGHRA, CDR2 YSYEKL. This CDR3 spans 15 amino acids. J lost 2 bases, V lost 3 bases, and 3 bases had no gene match. CDR3 coding DNA: TGCGCCAGCAGCCACCGGGACAGTAACACCGGGGAGCTGTTTTTT. This sequence encodes CASSHRDSNTGELFF.

This clonotype was detected many times. This chain's CDR3 is CASSLNRDYEQYF. The CDR3 coding sequence is TGTGCCAGCAGTTTAAACAGGGACTACGAGCAGTACTTC. The gene calls are TRBV12-3 or TRBV12-4 and TRBJ2-7; tentative D call: TRBD1 (6 bases). V was clipped by 2 bases and J by 3 bases, with 8 bases between them. The CDR3 has 13 amino acids.

This clonotype was counted a few times. V and J are TRBV2 and TRBJ1-5; 10 nucleotides align to TRBD1. The CDR3 has 14 residues. Trimming removed 5 bases from V and 5 bases from J; junction bases left unmatched: 3. CDR1 and CDR2 (germline): SNHLY, FYNNEI. The CDR3 protein is CASSRDRGDQPQHF. CDR3 coding DNA: TGTGCCAGCAGTAGGGACAGGGGCGATCAGCCCCAGCATTTT.

The table lists this clonotype with many counts. The J gene is TRBJ2-1, the V gene TRBV5-6, with unresolved D. The germline V and J ends were trimmed by 0 bases and 5 bases, with 15 bases remaining between them. The CDR3 is made up of 16 amino acids. Germline V lookup: CDR1 SGHDT, CDR2 YYEEEE. As DNA, the CDR3 is TGTGCCAGCAGCTTGGACACGCGTTACCCAGACAATGAGCAGTTCTTC. This encodes CASSLDTRYPDNEQFF.

This clonotype was picked up many times. The chain recombines TRBV28 with TRBJ2-3; no firm D call. The V and J ends lost 5 bases and 0 bases respectively, with 6 bases between them. CDR3 length: 13 amino acids. Germline loops: CDR1 MDHEN, CDR2 SYDVKM. CDR3 coding DNA: TGTGCCAGCAGTGCCAGCAGCACAGATACGCAGTATTTT. This translates into CASSASSTDTQYF.